Below, 25 T cell receptor beta chains from the same sample are listed, as sequenced in a study of persistence of HIV-infected CD4 T cells. Antigen specificity for these receptors is unknown. Cells were stimulated with overlapping HIV-1 Gag 15-mer peptides. Sorting selected CD4+ T cells upregulating both CD40 ligand and CD69. Sequencing used immunoSEQ version 4 in survey mode. TCRdb's table, derived via immunoSEQ multiplex PCR, lists solely in-frame clones and lacks some. The table has under 25,000 clones, less than 75% seen once. The material was CD4+ T cells sorted from PBMCs after roughly 18-hour stimulation, obtained from a patient who received antiretroviral therapy. All receptors derive from an adult woman with HIV who was CMV-seropositive.

This clone has only a few counts. The identical CDR3 is also encoded by other nucleotide sequences in the sample. CDR3 sequence: CASSYRQGGGYTF. The CDR3, as DNA: TGTGCCAGCAGTTACCGACAGGGAGGCGGCTACACCTTC. This rearrangement joins TRBV6-5 to TRBJ1-2; TRBD1 aligns across 7 bases. Germline assignment: CDR1 MNHEY and CDR2 SVGAGI. V shed 2 bases, J shed 8 bases, and the junction held 5 bases outside the gene matches. The CDR3 covers 13 residues.

This chain's CDR3 is CASSPRPSGSHQPQHF. DNA for the CDR3: TGCGCCAGCAGCCCCCGACCCTCGGGGAGCCATCAGCCCCAGCATTTT. V usage is TRBV5-1 and J usage is TRBJ1-5; D is unresolved. Germline V gene sequence: CDR1 SGHRS, CDR2 YFSETQ. The CDR3 spans 16 residues. V was cut by 4 bases and J by 5 bases, with 19 bases left in between.

The V and J genes are TRBV12-3 or TRBV12-4 and TRBJ2-7; 7 nucleotides line up with TRBD1. This CDR3 comprises 13 residues. Losses at the gene ends were 1 base for V and 6 bases for J; bases not matched to a gene: 3. CDR3 in DNA: TGTGCCAGCAGTTTAGACAGGGGCCGCGAGCAGTACTTC. It specifies CASSLDRGREQYF.

The chain is built from TRBV6-1 and TRBJ1-2, with TRBD1 identical over 7 bases. Unmatched junction bases numbered 3, after V lost 1 base and J lost 1 base. The germline V gene has CDR1 MNHNS and CDR2 SASEGT. CDR3 length: 15 amino acids. The CDR3 DNA sequence: TGTGCCAGCAGTGAAGTTGGGACAGTTAACTATGGCTACACCTTC. The encoded protein is CASSEVGTVNYGYTF.

The CDR3 nucleotides are TGTGCCAGCAGAATGGACGGCAACTATGGCTACACCTTC. It is translated as CASRMDGNYGYTF. The rearrangement uses TRBV5-6 and TRBJ1-2; D is ambiguous. In germline, CDR1 is SGHDT, CDR2 YYEEEE. The CDR3 consists of 13 residues. V shed 5 bases and J shed 2 bases, with 10 bases lying between them.

The V call is TRBV5-1, the J call TRBJ2-1, with D possibly being TRBD1 (5 bases). The germline V gene encodes CDR1 SGHRS and CDR2 YFSETQ. This CDR3 region has 14 residues. Trimming removed 3 bases at V and 7 bases at J, with 14 bases between. The CDR3 DNA reads as TGCGCCAGCAGCTGGGGCCTAAAGGGGAATGAGCAGTTCTTC. It is translated as CASSWGLKGNEQFF.

V gene TRBV6-5 combines with J gene TRBJ1-3; D not resolved. Germline values: CDR1 MNHEY, CDR2 SVGAGI. The V end lost 0 bases, the J end lost 1 base, and 10 bases lay between the germline ends. There are 16 residues in the CDR3. The CDR3 sequence: CASSYSMIGSGNTIYF. For the CDR3, the DNA is TGTGCCAGCAGTTACTCGATGATAGGATCTGGAAACACCATATATTTT.

This clone was observed a few times. V and J are TRBV5-1 and TRBJ1-3; 9 bases agree with TRBD1. V dropped 0 bases and J dropped 9; count of bases not matched to a gene: 4. There are 14 residues in the CDR3. The germline gives CDR1 SGHRS, CDR2 YFSETQ. The CDR3 spells CASSLGQGQGTIYF. The DNA for the CDR3 is TGCGCCAGCAGCTTGGGCCAGGGACAGGGCACCATATATTTT.

This clone turned up a few times. V gene TRBV7-3 combines with J gene TRBJ2-2; 7 bases are a match to TRBD1. The CDR3 sequence is 17 residues long. Germline CDR1 is SGHTA and CDR2 is FQGTGA. The trim removed 0 bases at V and 3 bases at J, leaving 7 bases unmatched. The CDR3 sequence is CASSLTGTVYHTGELFF. The CDR3, as DNA: TGTGCCAGCAGCTTAACCGGGACAGTATATCACACCGGGGAGCTGTTTTTT.

The rearrangement links TRBV7-8 to TRBJ1-2; 10 bases fit TRBD1. This CDR3 has 16 residues. Germline V gives CDR1 SGHVS, CDR2 FQNEAQ. The J segment lost 7 bases and the V segment lost 0 bases, leaving 8 bases of the junction unmatched. The CDR3: CASSLAPGQGMFGYTF. The CDR3 nucleotides are TGTGCCAGCAGCTTAGCTCCGGGACAGGGGATGTTTGGCTACACCTTC.

The genes are TRBV3-1 (or the pseudogene TRBV3-2) and TRBJ1-6; no definite D call. The CDR3 has 13 amino acids. Looked up from germline, CDR1 is LGHDT and CDR2 is YNNKEL (reference sequence). The germline V and J ends were trimmed by 0 bases and 10 bases, with 7 bases remaining between them. The CDR3 coding sequence is TGTGCCAGCAGCCAAGATTTGGGGTCACCCCTCCACTTT. Its translation is CASSQDLGSPLHF.

V and J are TRBV9 and TRBJ1-6; no clear D gene. Germline V gene lookup returns CDR1 SGDLS and CDR2 YYNGEE. Deletions cut 4 bases from V and 5 bases from J, with 7 bases between. The CDR3 has 13 amino acids. The CDR3 DNA follows: TGTGCCAGCAGCTATACCGATAATTCACCCCTCCACTTT. Translating gives CASSYTDNSPLHF.

The chain recombines TRBV28 with TRBJ2-6; a weak D match, TRBD1 (5 bases). Germline V CDR1 and CDR2: MDHEN, SYDVKM. Trimming pared 6 bases from V and 3 bases from J, leaving 15 bases between. The CDR3 sequence is 16 residues long. The CDR3 is CASRSTGLGGANVLTF. The CDR3 bases are TGTGCCAGCAGATCTACAGGTTTAGGTGGGGCCAACGTCCTGACTTTC.

The rearrangement joins TRBV4-1 to TRBJ1-1; D unresolved. The V end was cut by 6 bases, the J end by 4 bases, with 12 bases between. Germline V gene sequence: CDR1 MGHRA, CDR2 YSYEKL. There are 13 residues in the CDR3. The CDR3 sequence: CASSTGVLTEAFF. CDR3 coding DNA: TGCGCCAGCAGTACCGGGGTCCTCACTGAAGCTTTCTTT.

This clone was seen only once. The chain joins TRBV3-1 (or the pseudogene TRBV3-2) to TRBJ2-1, with 7 bases identical to TRBD1. Germline CDR1 reads LGHDT; CDR2 reads YNNKEL (reference sequence). The CDR3 has 17 amino acids. After removal of 0 bases from V and 7 bases from J, the junction contained 12 bases not matched to a gene. CDR3 DNA: TGTGCCAGCAGCCAAGAATTCCGGACAGGTGGTAGGAATGAGCAGTTCTTC. This encodes CASSQEFRTGGRNEQFF.

The chain is built from TRBV6-6 and TRBJ2-3; D is ambiguous. This CDR3 is 14 amino acids long. Germline V gene sequence: CDR1 MNHNY, CDR2 SVGAGI (reference sequence). V was cut by 4 bases and J by 6 bases, with 14 bases left in between. The CDR3 loop reads CASSSRSRRDTQYF. The DNA for the CDR3 is TGTGCCAGCAGTTCCCGGTCCCGAAGGGATACGCAGTATTTT.

The gene calls are TRBV30 and TRBJ2-7; 8 bases match TRBD1. The CDR3 loop spans 11 amino acids. Per the germline V gene, CDR1 is GTSNPN and CDR2 is SVGIG (reference sequence). J gave up 13 bases and V 5 bases, and 10 bases lay outside the gene matches. CDR3 amino acids: CAWGGTGQVYF. CDR3 DNA sequence: TGTGCCTGGGGGGGGACGGGACAGGTATACTTC.

The rearrangement joins TRBV13 to TRBJ2-3; 7 nucleotides line up with TRBD1. The CDR3 length is 14 residues. Trimming at V came to 0 bases and at J to 3 bases, leaving 0 bases not matched to a gene. CDR1 is PRHDT and CDR2 is FYEKMQ in the germline V gene (reference sequence). The CDR3 DNA reads TGTGCCAGCAGCTTAGGCAGGGGGACAGATACGCAGTATTTT. Protein product: CASSLGRGTDTQYF. The complete variable domain, with remaining parts taken from reference TRBV13 and TRBJ2-3, reads AAGVIQSPRHLIKEKRETATLKCYPIPRHDTVYWYQQGPGQDPQFLISFYEKMQSDKGSIPDRFSAQQFSDYHSELNMSSLELGDSALYFCASSLGRGTDTQYFGPGTRLTVL.

The chain couples TRBV6-5 to TRBJ1-3; D is ambiguous. Per the germline V gene, CDR1 is MNHEY and CDR2 is SVGAGI. This CDR3 has 15 amino acids. The V end was cut by 5 bases, the J end by 0 bases, with 11 bases between. The CDR3 region is CASSSWALSGNTIYF. Here the CDR3 DNA reads TGTGCCAGCAGTAGCTGGGCGCTCTCTGGAAACACCATATATTTT.

The chain combines TRBV5-4 with TRBJ2-3, with no clear D. The CDR3 runs 13 residues. Deletions cut 5 bases from V and 1 base from J, with 8 bases between. Germline lookup yields CDR1 SGHNT and CDR2 YYREEE (reference sequence). CDR3 bases: TGTGCCAGCAGAATGACCCGCACAGATACGCAGTATTTT. Translating it yields CASRMTRTDTQYF.

The chain employs TRBV19 and TRBJ1-2; D might be TRBD1 (6 bases). The CDR3 runs 14 residues. CDR1 is LNHDA, CDR2 SQIVND, per germline (reference sequence). Trimming removed 5 bases at V and 5 bases at J, with 15 bases between. The CDR3 reads CASSGQTWGYGYTF. The DNA for the CDR3 is TGTGCCAGTAGTGGACAGACCTGGGGTTATGGCTACACCTTC.

The V call is TRBV27, the J call TRBJ2-5; no firm D call. Trimming took 5 bases from V and 7 from J, leaving 14 bases between them. CDR3 size: 13 residues. Germline-derived CDR1 and CDR2 are MNHEY and SMNVEV (reference sequence). CDR3 DNA: TGTGCCAGCAGTATCGGCCGGGTGGGGACCCAGTACTTC. As protein: CASSIGRVGTQYF.

A few counts support this clone. The rearrangement uses TRBV6-5 and TRBJ1-5, with D maybe TRBD1 (6 bases). The CDR3 runs 16 residues. Germline V gives CDR1 MNHEY, CDR2 SVGAGI. The V and J ends lost 0 bases and 2 bases respectively, with 11 bases between them. CDR3 protein: CASSYSQGNGNQPQHF. The CDR3 DNA reads as TGTGCCAGCAGTTACTCCCAGGGGAATGGCAATCAGCCCCAGCATTTT.

V is TRBV5-8 and J is TRBJ2-4; D not certain. V dropped 0 bases and J dropped 0 bases, with 4 bases sitting between them. The germline V gene has CDR1 SGHTS and CDR2 YDEGEE. This CDR3 has 14 residues. This CDR3 reads CASSLDLAKNIQYF. The DNA of the CDR3 is TGTGCCAGCAGCTTGGACCTAGCCAAAAACATTCAGTACTTC. The whole variable domain, filled in from reference TRBV5-8 and TRBJ2-4, reads EAGVTQSPTHLIKTRGQQATLRCSPISGHTSVYWYQQALGLGLQFLLWYDEGEERNRGNFPPRFSGRQFPNYSSELNVNALELEDSALYLCASSLDLAKNIQYFGAGTRLSVL.

This clone was observed a handful of times. In the same sample, other DNA sequences code for this CDR3. V is TRBV5-1 and J is TRBJ1-4; 9 bases map to TRBD1. Germline CDR1 SGHRS, CDR2 YFSETQ. This CDR3 is 16 amino acids long. V shed 4 bases and J 2 bases; nucleotides not matched to a gene: 6. CDR3 bases: TGCGCCAGCAGCCCCGGACAGGGGACGACTAATGAAAAACTGTTTTTT. Translating gives CASSPGQGTTNEKLFF.